Listed below are T cell receptor beta chains from one sample, sequenced in a study of somatic mutations in cytotoxic T cells in rheumatoid arthritis. Measured with immunoSEQ multiplex PCR; TCRdb has only the in-frame clones, and not every one. The sample yields some 4,300 clones, about 80% seen once. The sample comprised CD8+ T cells sorted from blood. The receptors were sampled from a woman aged 60 to 75 with rheumatoid arthritis. The CDR3 runs from the conserved cysteine through the conserved F or W. The D gene is left open where the match is weak. Size values are once, few and many counts, or a class for expanded clones, and some rows have none.

j_gene: TRBJ2-5
abundance: -
v_gene: TRBV6-1
d_gene: -
len: 15
CDR3aa: CASSLKEGEGETQYF
CDR3nt: TGTGCCAGCAGTCTTAAGGAGGGTGAGGGGGAGACCCAGTACTTC

j_gene: TRBJ1-1
abundance: -
v_gene: TRBV28
d_gene: -
len: 15
CDR3aa: CASSLNVERNTEAFF
CDR3nt: TGTGCCAGCAGTTTAAATGTGGAGAGGAACACTGAAGCTTTCTTT

j_gene: TRBJ2-2
abundance: once
v_gene: TRBV7-7
d_gene: TRBD2
len: 17
CDR3aa: CASSEGLAGTNTGELFF
CDR3nt: TGTGCTAGCAGCGAAGGACTAGCGGGGACGAACACCGGGGAGCTGTTTTTT

j_gene: TRBJ1-1
abundance: medium-sized
v_gene: TRBV27
d_gene: -
len: 12
CDR3aa: CASGLGGREAFF
CDR3nt: TGTGCCAGCGGTTTGGGGGGGCGCGAAGCTTTCTTT

j_gene: TRBJ2-2
abundance: few
v_gene: TRBV28
d_gene: TRBD1
len: 13
CDR3aa: CASSHRGTGELFF
CDR3nt: TGTGCCAGCAGCCACAGGGGCACCGGGGAGCTGTTTTTT

j_gene: TRBJ2-5
abundance: -
v_gene: TRBV9
d_gene: TRBD2
len: 15
CDR3aa: CASSFWTSPQETQYF
CDR3nt: TGTGCCAGCAGCTTCTGGACTAGCCCTCAAGAGACCCAGTACTTC

j_gene: TRBJ2-3
abundance: -
v_gene: TRBV6-4
d_gene: TRBD2
len: 15
CDR3aa: CASSDSGGSKDTQYF
CDR3nt: TGTGCCAGCAGTGACTCGGGGGGGTCCAAAGATACGCAGTATTTT

j_gene: TRBJ2-2
abundance: -
v_gene: TRBV6-5
d_gene: TRBD1
len: 14
CDR3aa: CASSPGQGLSELFF
CDR3nt: TGTGCCAGCAGTCCGGGACAGGGCCTTTCGGAGCTGTTTTTT

j_gene: TRBJ1-1
abundance: -
v_gene: TRBV6-1
d_gene: TRBD1
len: 12
CDR3aa: CASNQGATEAFF
CDR3nt: TGTGCCAGCAACCAGGGGGCGACTGAAGCTTTCTTT

j_gene: TRBJ1-1
abundance: -
v_gene: TRBV4-1
d_gene: -
len: 16
CDR3aa: CASSQDPGGRDTEAFF
CDR3nt: TGCGCCAGCAGCCAAGATCCGGGAGGAAGGGACACTGAAGCTTTCTTT

j_gene: TRBJ1-1
abundance: -
v_gene: TRBV5-6
d_gene: TRBD1
len: 17
CDR3aa: CASSLPSGGVMNTEAFF
CDR3nt: TGTGCCAGCAGCTTGCCTTCAGGGGGCGTCATGAACACTGAAGCTTTCTTT

j_gene: TRBJ1-5
abundance: -
v_gene: TRBV4-1
d_gene: -
len: 14
CDR3aa: CASSQWAGDQPQHF
CDR3nt: TGCGCCAGCAGCCAGTGGGCAGGGGATCAGCCCCAGCATTTT

j_gene: TRBJ2-7
abundance: once
v_gene: TRBV27
d_gene: TRBD1
len: 14
CDR3aa: CASGRDREFVEQYF
CDR3nt: TGTGCCAGCGGCCGGGACAGGGAATTTGTCGAGCAGTACTTC

j_gene: TRBJ1-4
abundance: -
v_gene: TRBV15
d_gene: -
len: 13
CDR3aa: CATSRDSYEKLFF
CDR3nt: TGTGCCACCAGCAGAGATTCCTATGAAAAACTGTTTTTT

j_gene: TRBJ1-5
abundance: -
v_gene: TRBV27
d_gene: -
len: 14
CDR3aa: CASSLAAHNQPQHF
CDR3nt: TGTGCCAGCAGTTTGGCGGCACACAATCAGCCCCAGCATTTT

j_gene: TRBJ2-7
abundance: -
v_gene: TRBV2
d_gene: -
len: 16
CDR3aa: CASSLRRDGGTFEQYF
CDR3nt: TGTGCCAGCAGTCTGCGGAGGGATGGTGGGACTTTCGAGCAGTACTTC

j_gene: TRBJ2-5
abundance: -
v_gene: TRBV11-2
d_gene: -
len: 12
CDR3aa: CASSRYQETQYF
CDR3nt: TGTGCCAGCAGCCGGTACCAAGAGACCCAGTACTTC

j_gene: TRBJ2-7
abundance: -
v_gene: TRBV11-2
d_gene: TRBD1
len: 13
CDR3aa: CASSPGQLYEQYF
CDR3nt: TGTGCCAGCAGCCCGGGACAGCTATACGAGCAGTACTTC

j_gene: TRBJ2-1
abundance: large
v_gene: TRBV6-5
d_gene: TRBD1
len: 14
CDR3aa: CASSEGQDNNEQFF
CDR3nt: TGTGCCAGCAGTGAGGGACAGGACAACAATGAGCAGTTCTTC

j_gene: TRBJ2-1
abundance: -
v_gene: TRBV5-1
d_gene: TRBD1
len: 17
CDR3aa: CASSLPLTGASYNEQFF
CDR3nt: TGCGCCAGCAGCTTGCCTCTAACAGGGGCCTCCTACAATGAGCAGTTCTTC

j_gene: TRBJ2-5
abundance: once
v_gene: TRBV4-1
d_gene: TRBD2
len: 18
CDR3aa: CASSQGTSGGRYQETQYF
CDR3nt: TGCGCCAGCAGCCAAGGGACTAGCGGGGGCCGGTACCAAGAGACCCAGTACTTC

j_gene: TRBJ2-3
abundance: -
v_gene: TRBV15
d_gene: -
len: 17
CDR3aa: CATSRPQGVAGTDTQYF
CDR3nt: TGTGCCACCAGCAGACCCCAAGGGGTGGCGGGCACAGATACGCAGTATTTT

j_gene: TRBJ2-1
abundance: -
v_gene: TRBV28
d_gene: TRBD1
len: 16
CDR3aa: CASSSFTGQSYNEQFF
CDR3nt: TGTGCCAGCAGTTCCTTCACGGGACAGAGCTACAATGAGCAGTTCTTC

j_gene: TRBJ2-6
abundance: -
v_gene: TRBV6-4
d_gene: TRBD2
len: 17
CDR3aa: CASSDGSGGSGANVLTF
CDR3nt: TGTGCCAGCAGTGACGGTAGCGGGGGCTCTGGGGCCAACGTCCTGACTTTC

j_gene: TRBJ2-1
abundance: -
v_gene: TRBV7-6
d_gene: TRBD2
len: 14
CDR3aa: CASSLELAGYEQFF
CDR3nt: TGTGCCAGCAGCTTAGAACTAGCGGGGTATGAGCAGTTCTTC

j_gene: TRBJ2-3
abundance: -
v_gene: TRBV11-2
d_gene: -
len: 16
CDR3aa: CASSLDNGGQGDTQYF
CDR3nt: TGTGCCAGCAGCTTAGATAACGGGGGGCAAGGAGATACGCAGTATTTT

j_gene: TRBJ2-2
abundance: few
v_gene: TRBV7-2
d_gene: -
len: 15
CDR3aa: CASSLRGGDTGELFF
CDR3nt: TGTGCCAGCAGCTTAAGGGGGGGGGATACCGGGGAGCTGTTTTTT

j_gene: TRBJ1-2
abundance: -
v_gene: TRBV12-5
d_gene: TRBD1
len: 12
CDR3aa: CASGLDLRGATF
CDR3nt: TGTGCTAGTGGTCTGGACCTCAGGGGGGCGACCTTC

j_gene: TRBJ1-2
abundance: -
v_gene: TRBV6-6
d_gene: -
len: 13
CDR3aa: CASSYAGSYGYTF
CDR3nt: TGTGCCAGCAGTTACGCTGGGAGCTATGGCTACACCTTC

j_gene: TRBJ2-1
abundance: -
v_gene: TRBV2
d_gene: TRBD2
len: 13
CDR3aa: CAVERDSYNEQFF
CDR3nt: TGTGCCGTCGAGCGGGACTCCTACAATGAGCAGTTCTTC

j_gene: TRBJ2-2
abundance: -
v_gene: TRBV5-4
d_gene: -
len: 14
CDR3aa: CASSTRDNTGELFF
CDR3nt: TGTGCCAGCAGCACCCGGGATAACACCGGGGAGCTGTTTTTT

j_gene: TRBJ2-3
abundance: -
v_gene: TRBV28
d_gene: TRBD2
len: 16
CDR3aa: CASRPKTSGGKDTQYF
CDR3nt: TGTGCCAGCAGACCGAAGACTAGCGGGGGTAAAGATACGCAGTATTTT

j_gene: TRBJ2-4
abundance: once
v_gene: TRBV28
d_gene: -
len: 14
CDR3aa: CASSFARQKNIQYF
CDR3nt: TGTGCCAGCAGTTTTGCGCGGCAGAAAAACATTCAGTACTTC

j_gene: TRBJ1-1
abundance: -
v_gene: TRBV12-5
d_gene: TRBD1
len: 18
CDR3aa: CASGFSRPPQGGNTEAFF
CDR3nt: TGTGCTAGTGGCTTCTCGCGGCCTCCCCAGGGGGGCAACACTGAAGCTTTCTTT

j_gene: TRBJ2-7
abundance: -
v_gene: TRBV27
d_gene: -
len: 13
CDR3aa: CASRVPGAPEQYF
CDR3nt: TGTGCCAGCAGGGTACCAGGGGCACCCGAGCAGTACTTC

j_gene: TRBJ2-2
abundance: -
v_gene: TRBV11-2
d_gene: -
len: 15
CDR3aa: CASSLLTGNTGELFF
CDR3nt: TGTGCCAGCAGCTTACTGACGGGGAATACCGGGGAGCTGTTTTTT

j_gene: TRBJ2-6
abundance: -
v_gene: TRBV6-5
d_gene: TRBD1
len: 15
CDR3aa: CASRGDSSGANVLTF
CDR3nt: TGTGCCAGCAGGGGGGACAGCTCTGGGGCCAACGTCCTGACTTTC

j_gene: TRBJ2-6
abundance: -
v_gene: TRBV6-4
d_gene: -
len: 14
CDR3aa: CASSDSKGANVLTF
CDR3nt: TGTGCCAGCAGTGACTCTAAAGGGGCCAACGTCCTGACTTTC

j_gene: TRBJ1-5
abundance: few
v_gene: TRBV2
d_gene: -
len: 14
CDR3aa: CASSDQGGNQPQHF
CDR3nt: TGTGCCAGCAGTGATCAGGGCGGCAATCAGCCCCAGCATTTT

j_gene: TRBJ2-1
abundance: -
v_gene: TRBV6-5
d_gene: TRBD2
len: 13
CDR3aa: CASRTSGLNEQFF
CDR3nt: TGTGCCAGTAGGACTAGCGGCCTCAATGAGCAGTTCTTC

j_gene: TRBJ1-4
abundance: -
v_gene: TRBV5-4
d_gene: TRBD1
len: 15
CDR3aa: CASSLQGVREEKLFF
CDR3nt: TGTGCCAGCAGCTTACAGGGGGTAAGGGAGGAAAAACTGTTTTTT

j_gene: TRBJ2-1
abundance: -
v_gene: TRBV6-1
d_gene: TRBD1
len: 14
CDR3aa: CASSEGQDNNEQFF
CDR3nt: TGTGCCAGCAGTGAGGGACAGGACAACAATGAGCAGTTCTTC

j_gene: TRBJ2-5
abundance: -
v_gene: TRBV27
d_gene: TRBD1
len: 17
CDR3aa: CASSAPTGGGGGETQYF
CDR3nt: TGTGCCAGCAGTGCCCCTACAGGGGGCGGGGGAGGGGAGACCCAGTACTTC

j_gene: TRBJ1-2
abundance: -
v_gene: TRBV28
d_gene: -
len: 14
CDR3aa: CASSLLGWENGYTF
CDR3nt: TGTGCCAGCAGTTTATTGGGGTGGGAGAATGGCTACACCTTC

j_gene: TRBJ1-2
abundance: -
v_gene: TRBV27
d_gene: TRBD1
len: 15
CDR3aa: CASSLGQGANYGYTF
CDR3nt: TGTGCCAGCAGTTTAGGACAGGGAGCTAACTATGGCTACACCTTC

j_gene: TRBJ2-2
abundance: -
v_gene: TRBV6-6
d_gene: -
len: 14
CDR3aa: CASSYFIAGGELFF
CDR3nt: TGTGCCAGCAGTTACTTTATAGCTGGCGGGGAGCTGTTTTTT

j_gene: TRBJ2-7
abundance: -
v_gene: TRBV2
d_gene: TRBD1
len: 14
CDR3aa: CASSEDRDDGEQYF
CDR3nt: TGTGCCAGCAGTGAGGACAGGGATGATGGCGAGCAGTACTTC

j_gene: TRBJ1-1
abundance: -
v_gene: TRBV7-9
d_gene: TRBD1
len: 15
CDR3aa: CASSPPTGMDTEAFF
CDR3nt: TGTGCCAGCAGCCCTCCGACAGGGATGGATACTGAAGCTTTCTTT

j_gene: TRBJ1-2
abundance: -
v_gene: TRBV4-1
d_gene: TRBD1
len: 16
CDR3aa: CASSQVQGENNYGYTF
CDR3nt: TGCGCCAGCAGCCAAGTACAGGGGGAAAATAACTATGGCTACACCTTC